This T cell receptor (beta chain) derives from a study of neurological immune-mediated disorders. The germline gives CDR1 SSHAT, CDR2 FNYEAQ (reference sequence). Trimming shortened V by 1 base and J by 3 bases, and 16 bases separated the two germline ends. The CDR3 has 16 residues. The authors produced cDNA by 5'RACE using 10-nucleotide random UMIs. TCRdb itself ran the 5' RACE reads through MiXCR, one entry per CDR3 protein. Of tens of thousands of distinct CDR3 sequences listed, 2% to 2.5% are singletons. This clonotype was detected ten times or more. Its antigen remains unknown. The study, taken as a whole, reports: One related-CDR3 cluster, which may be a signature, held the repertoires of 18 of 34 multiple sclerosis patients after phylogenetic grouping.

Sequencing was done on a sample of PBMCs. This TCR was recovered from a man between 45 and 60 years old with multiple sclerosis. The chain is built from TRBV7-7 and TRBJ2-7; D might be TRBD2 (5 bases). CDR3 DNA sequence: TGTGCCAGCAGCTTAGGCCCTGGCGGGCAGCTCTACGAGCAGTACTTC. Translation gives CASSLGPGGQLYEQYF.